This T cell receptor beta chain was retrieved from a study of identifying expanded T cells in peripheral blood (dated by TCRdb to between 2019 and 2020). As for the study more broadly: Technical replicates were generated by sequencing separate aliquots of the same genomic DNA pool, with four replicates compared pairwise.

During the collection period, no infections or other immune events were recorded for the healthy donors. Healthy-donor blood repertoires served as a training cohort to calibrate time-dependent variance in a beta-binomial model of T-cell clone differential abundance. The training cohort comprised about ten healthy donors, 3 female and 7 male. The donors were between roughly 25 and 64 years old, with an average age of around 42 years. Whole blood from each healthy donor was obtained from a commercial supplier and was collected at three time points roughly 13 days apart. Genomic DNA was extracted from unsorted whole blood for immunosequencing. The germline V gene (reference sequence) gives CDR1 as SEHNR and CDR2 as FQNEAQ. The cysteine opens and the phenylalanine closes a CDR3 of 15 amino acids. Kept here is only the CDR3 DNA, which spans 45 bases and is read in frame from base 1. Cut back by 4 bases and 1 base, the V and J ends lie 13 bases apart.

The immunoSEQ Assay, which uses bias-controlled multiplex PCR amplification of genomic DNA, was used to profile TCRbeta CDR3 regions. Concerning the study's data processing: The absolute abundance of each unique TCRbeta CDR3 region was quantified after sequences were collapsed and filtered. Differential abundance was tested with two models: a binomial (Fisher-equivalent) model and a beta-binomial model that adds time-dependent variance fitted from healthy donors. Any clone with fewer than 5 combined templates was excluded, and a clone was called differentially abundant if its Benjamini-Hochberg FDR was below 0.01. In the beta-binomial model, variance was expressed as a function of the total template count across the two samples, in the form v = (b*log(k)+a)^2. TCRdb retrieved this table from immuneACCESS and kept in-frame rearrangements only. Not all clones are present; in checked studies, unresolved V genes account for under half, and no reason is known for the remainder. The DNA gave D and trimming, while V, J and clone size come from that table. The sample yields approximately 120,000 clones; 88% were counted once. The top ten clones comprise under 9% of the sample.

As for this clone: Its antigen remains unidentified. Base qualities are missing; no much larger clone stands one base away.

The investigation overall reported the following: It was expected by the authors that biological variance in healthy repertoires might increase further over much longer intervals, such as months to years. Across all healthy-donor time intervals, the beta-binomial model significantly lowered both the number of clones called differentially abundant and the false-positive rate. Variance in clone template counts between roughly two-week samples significantly increased with total template count across all healthy donors. The binomial model flagged about 1.3 differentially abundant clones between technical replicates but approximately 15 over around 2 weeks and over 18 over four weeks.

Here the chain combines TRBV7-9 and TRBJ1-1; the D gene cannot be resolved reliably. The TCR was taken from a person aged 18-70 years in good health. Sequencing was done on a sample of blood. In nucleotides, the sequence is TGTGCCAGCAGCTCGGCAGAACCGTCGAACACTGAAGCTTTCTTT. It specifies CASSSAEPSNTEAFF. Extended through the reference TRBV7-9 and TRBJ1-1 proteins, this CDR3 yields the full variable domain: DTGVSQNPRHKITKRGQNVTFRCDPISEHNRLYWYRQTLGQGPEFLTYFQNEAQLEKSRLLSDRFSAERPKGSFSTLEIQRTEQGDSAMYLCASSSAEPSNTEAFFGQGTRLTVV.